This T cell receptor (beta chain) was sequenced during a study of T cell repertoires in cytomegalovirus infection. Study as a whole: Recently identified HLA-C-restricted CMV epitopes were used, and well-studied HLA-B-restricted CMV epitopes were used as well. Indications came from public TCR beta signatures; they pointed to CMV infection and to a matching HLA type. Study outcomes and limitations: HLA-C-restricted TCR beta clonotypes specific for CMV led the ex vivo response. Summed frequency of shared TCR beta families picked out CMV carriers who also had the relevant HLA.

TCRdb passed the reads through MiXCR, listing each CDR3 protein once. The data show some 940,000 distinct CDR3 sequences, less than 35% seen once. The CDR3 contains 16 residues. Germline CDR1 LGHNA, CDR2 YSLEER. V was pared by 0 bases and J by 3 bases, with 12 bases between. Note on this clonotype: Its target is not known.

The receptor's source is a human donor in good health (CMV status not recorded). Some clones in this sample may be carry-over from other donors' samples. V gene TRBV4-3 combines with J gene TRBJ1-5, with D unclear. Material: cultured CD8+ T cells from PBMCs, obtained from culture after CMV antigen stimulation. CDR3 DNA: TGCGCCAGCAGCCAAGATCATGGACCGTTCAATCAGCCCCAGCATTTT. This encodes CASSQDHGPFNQPQHF.